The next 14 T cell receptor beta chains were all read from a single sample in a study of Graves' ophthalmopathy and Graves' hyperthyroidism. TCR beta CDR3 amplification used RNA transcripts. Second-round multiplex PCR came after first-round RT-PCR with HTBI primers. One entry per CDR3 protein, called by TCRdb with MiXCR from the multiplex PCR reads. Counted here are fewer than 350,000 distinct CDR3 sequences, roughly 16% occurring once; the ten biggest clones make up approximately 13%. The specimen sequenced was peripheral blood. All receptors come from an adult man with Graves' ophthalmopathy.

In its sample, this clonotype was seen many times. This CDR3 reads CASSELLMRGGYTF. The CDR3 nucleotides read TGTGCCAGCAGTGAACTTCTTATGAGGGGCGGCTACACCTTC. The chain recombines TRBV6-1 with TRBJ1-2; maybe TRBD1 (5 bases). The CDR3 runs 14 residues. From germline, CDR1 is MNHNS and CDR2 SASEGT. Trimming shortened V by 2 bases and J by 8 bases, and 15 bases separated the two germline ends.

This CDR3 is CASRPDSYNSPLHF. Here the CDR3 DNA reads TGCGCCAGCAGACCAGACAGTTATAATTCACCCCTCCACTTT. V usage is TRBV5-1 and J usage is TRBJ1-6, with TRBD1 as a possible D gene (5 bases). The germline V and J ends were trimmed by 5 bases and 4 bases, with 10 bases remaining between them. This CDR3 contains 14 residues. Germline V CDR1 and CDR2: SGHRS, YFSETQ. The variable domain in full, completed from reference TRBV5-1 and TRBJ1-6, reads KAGVTQTPRYLIKTRGQQVTLSCSPISGHRSVSWYQQTPGQGLQFLFEYFSETQRNKGNFPGRFSGRQFSNSRSEMNVSTLELGDSALYLCASRPDSYNSPLHFGNGTRLTVT.

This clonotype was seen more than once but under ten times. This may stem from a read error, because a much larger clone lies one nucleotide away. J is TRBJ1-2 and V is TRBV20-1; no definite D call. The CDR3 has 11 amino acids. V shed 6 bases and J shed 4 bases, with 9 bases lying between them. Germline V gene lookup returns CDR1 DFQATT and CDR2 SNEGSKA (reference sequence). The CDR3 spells CSAWERYGYTF. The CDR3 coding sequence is TGCAGTGCCTGGGAACGCTATGGCTACACCTTC.

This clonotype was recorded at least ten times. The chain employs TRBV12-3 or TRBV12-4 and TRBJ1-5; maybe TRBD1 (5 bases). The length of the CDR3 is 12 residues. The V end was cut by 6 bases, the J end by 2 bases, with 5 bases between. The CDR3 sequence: CASSRGNQPQHF. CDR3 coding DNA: TGTGCCAGCAGCAGGGGCAATCAGCCCCAGCATTTT.

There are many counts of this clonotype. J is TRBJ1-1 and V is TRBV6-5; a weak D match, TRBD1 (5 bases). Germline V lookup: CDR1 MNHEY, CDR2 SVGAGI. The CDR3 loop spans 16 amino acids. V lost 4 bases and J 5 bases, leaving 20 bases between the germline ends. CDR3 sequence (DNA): TGTGCCAGCAGTTCCACCGGGACCACTTGGGGGACTGAAGCTTTCTTT. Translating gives CASSSTGTTWGTEAFF.

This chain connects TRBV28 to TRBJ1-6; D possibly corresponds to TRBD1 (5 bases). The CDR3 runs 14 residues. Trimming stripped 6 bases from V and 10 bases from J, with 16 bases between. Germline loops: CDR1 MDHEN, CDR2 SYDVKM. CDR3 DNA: TGTGCCAGCAGCGCTCGGGGACTGTGGTCACCCCTCCACTTT. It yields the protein CASSARGLWSPLHF.

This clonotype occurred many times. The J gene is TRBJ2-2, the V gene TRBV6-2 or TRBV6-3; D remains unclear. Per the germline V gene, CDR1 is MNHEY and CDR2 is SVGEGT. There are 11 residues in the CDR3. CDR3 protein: CATDGAGELFF. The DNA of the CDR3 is TGTGCAACCGACGGTGCCGGGGAGCTGTTTTTT.

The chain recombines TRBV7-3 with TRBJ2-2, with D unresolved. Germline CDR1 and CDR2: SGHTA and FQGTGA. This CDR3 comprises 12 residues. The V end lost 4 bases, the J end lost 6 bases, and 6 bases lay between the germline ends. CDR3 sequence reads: CASSSSAGELFF. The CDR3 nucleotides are TGTGCCAGCAGCTCCTCGGCCGGGGAGCTGTTTTTT.

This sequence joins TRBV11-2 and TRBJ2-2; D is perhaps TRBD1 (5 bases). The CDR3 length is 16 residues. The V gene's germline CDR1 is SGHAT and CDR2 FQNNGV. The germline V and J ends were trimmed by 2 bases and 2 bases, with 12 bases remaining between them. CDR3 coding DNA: TGTGCCAGCAGCTTACGTTCACAGGCCAACACCGGGGAGCTGTTTTTT. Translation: CASSLRSQANTGELFF. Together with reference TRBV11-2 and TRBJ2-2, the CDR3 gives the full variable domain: EAGVAQSPRYKIIEKRQSVAFWCNPISGHATLYWYQQILGQGPKLLIQFQNNGVVDDSQLPKDRFSAERLKGVDSTLKIQPAKLEDSAVYLCASSLRSQANTGELFFGEGSRLTVL.

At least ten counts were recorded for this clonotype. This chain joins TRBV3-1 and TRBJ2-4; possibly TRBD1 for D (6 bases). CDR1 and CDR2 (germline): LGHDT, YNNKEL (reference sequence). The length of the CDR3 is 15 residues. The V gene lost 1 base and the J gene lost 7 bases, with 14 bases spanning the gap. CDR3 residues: CASSQATRGLNIQYF. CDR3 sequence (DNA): TGTGCCAGCAGCCAAGCTACCAGGGGTTTGAACATTCAGTACTTC.

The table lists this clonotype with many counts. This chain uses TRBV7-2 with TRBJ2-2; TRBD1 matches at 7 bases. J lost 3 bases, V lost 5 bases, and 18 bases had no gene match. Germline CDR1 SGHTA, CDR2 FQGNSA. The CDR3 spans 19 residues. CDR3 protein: CASSAQGQYIMGDTGELFF. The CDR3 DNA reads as TGTGCCAGCAGCGCGCAGGGACAGTATATTATGGGTGACACCGGGGAGCTGTTTTTT.

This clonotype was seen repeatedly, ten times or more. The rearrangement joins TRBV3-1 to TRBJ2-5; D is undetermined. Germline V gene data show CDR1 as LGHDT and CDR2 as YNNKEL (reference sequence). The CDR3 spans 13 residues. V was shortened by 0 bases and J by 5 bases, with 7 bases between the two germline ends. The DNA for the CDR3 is TGTGCCAGCAGCCAAGAACTGCGGGAGACCCAGTACTTC. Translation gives CASSQELRETQYF.

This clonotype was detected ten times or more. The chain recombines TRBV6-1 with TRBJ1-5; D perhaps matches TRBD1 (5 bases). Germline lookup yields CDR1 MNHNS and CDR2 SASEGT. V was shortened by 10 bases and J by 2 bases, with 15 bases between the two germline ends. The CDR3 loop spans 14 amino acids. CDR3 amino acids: CATRRGEGNQPQHF. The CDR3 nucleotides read TGTGCCACCCGAAGGGGTGAGGGCAATCAGCCCCAGCATTTT.

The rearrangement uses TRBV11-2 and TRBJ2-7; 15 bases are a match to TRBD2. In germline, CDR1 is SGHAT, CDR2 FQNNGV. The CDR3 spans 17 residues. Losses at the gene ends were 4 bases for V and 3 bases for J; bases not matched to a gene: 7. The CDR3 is CASSSAPGLAGGYEQYF. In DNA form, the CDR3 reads TGTGCCAGCAGCTCGGCACCGGGACTAGCGGGAGGCTACGAGCAGTACTTC.